This TCR beta chain was sequenced during a study of cytotoxic CD8 clonotypes in ibrutinib-treated CLL. Study summary: The cohort had ten to eleven relapsed/refractory and some 14 treatment-naive patients, fewer than 18 IGHV unmutated.

The CDR3 spans 11 residues. Trimming removed 7 bases at V and 3 bases at J, with 9 bases between. Germline V gene data show CDR1 as DFQATT and CDR2 as SNEGSKA (reference sequence). TCRdb's table, derived via immunoSEQ multiplex PCR, lists solely in-frame clones and lacks some. The repertoire holds 300,000 to 400,000 clones, with 67% as singletons. This clone was recorded a few times. Sample: PBMCs, taken after 36 months of ibrutinib treatment. The V gene is TRBV20-1, the J gene TRBJ1-2; D is uncertain. This receptor was identified in a human donor with chronic lymphocytic leukemia. In nucleotides, the CDR3 is TGCAGTGACAACGACGACTATGGCTACACCTTC. Amino acids: CSDNDDYGYTF.